This record looks at one T cell receptor beta chain sequence and its context. The sample originates from a study of shared T cell receptors in the human thymus. TCRdb keeps only in-frame clones here, not all; method: immunoSEQ multiplex PCR. The sample yields approximately 730,000 clones, 75% to 90% seen once. Trimming took 3 bases from V and 5 from J, leaving 16 bases between them. In germline, CDR1 is MNHEY, CDR2 SMNVEV (reference sequence). The CDR3 runs to 15 residues. These data also featured in a second study, about human thymus T cells. That study reports: Samples came from healthy Finnish infants during open corrective cardiac surgery. Thymus was obtained from resections taken during corrective heart surgery.

This sequence was found in a girl in the first two years of life with a congenital heart defect. The J gene is TRBJ1-1, the V gene TRBV27; D is possibly TRBD1 (6 bases). Sequencing was carried out using thymocytes. The CDR3 DNA is TGTGCCAGCAGTTTCACCGACAGGAGAGGGACTGAAGCTTTCTTT. This gives the protein CASSFTDRRGTEAFF.